The 12 T cell receptor beta chains below all came from one sample that was sequenced in a study of lymphopenia after photon versus proton radiotherapy. TCRdb's table, derived via immunoSEQ multiplex PCR, lists solely in-frame clones and lacks some. The data contain about 160,000 clones, 75% to 90% of them singletons. This sample comprised peripheral blood, obtained from a patient treated with photon-based radiotherapy. These receptors all stem from a man aged 45-65 years with gastric cancer.

This chain connects TRBV6-1 to TRBJ2-7; D is unclear. CDR3 length: 13 amino acids. Germline CDR1 reads MNHNS; CDR2 reads SASEGT. V gave up 6 bases and J gave up 2 bases, with 11 bases separating them. The CDR3 coding sequence is TGTGCCAGCAGCCAAGATAGAACCTACGAGCAGTACTTC. Translation gives CASSQDRTYEQYF.

CDR3 DNA: TGCGCCAGCAGCTTAGGAACAGGGCCAACTAATGAAAAACTGTTTTTT. Amino acids: CASSLGTGPTNEKLFF. The chain couples TRBV5-1 to TRBJ1-4; perhaps TRBD1 as D (6 bases). The CDR3 consists of 16 residues. Trimming left V 2 bases short and J 0 bases short, with 11 bases between. Germline CDR1 and CDR2: SGHRS and YFSETQ.

This clone has just one count. V and J are TRBV6-5 and TRBJ2-7; no reliable D call. The CDR3 sequence is 11 residues long. In germline, CDR1 is MNHEY, CDR2 SVGAGI. V lost 4 bases and J 7 bases, leaving 8 bases between the germline ends. The CDR3 sequence: CASSSQAEQYF. CDR3 nucleotides: TGTGCCAGCAGTTCTCAAGCAGAGCAGTACTTC.

This clone is a singleton in its sample. The rearrangement links TRBV5-1 to TRBJ1-2; 10 positions agree with TRBD1. Germline V CDR1 and CDR2: SGHRS, YFSETQ. This CDR3 comprises 16 residues. V lost 2 bases, J lost 6 bases, and 10 bases stayed unmatched. DNA for the CDR3: TGCGCCAGCAGCTTAGATTCTGGGACAGGGGCCCATGGCTACACCTTC. It translates to CASSLDSGTGAHGYTF.

The chain couples TRBV7-6 to TRBJ2-1, with D maybe TRBD2 (7 bases). V was cut by 7 bases and J by 1 base, with 17 bases left in between. CDR1 SGHVS and CDR2 FNYEAQ come from the germline V gene. The CDR3 consists of 16 residues. The CDR3 protein is CASTQGGGASYNEQFF. The DNA for the CDR3 is TGTGCCAGCACTCAAGGCGGGGGCGCGTCCTACAATGAGCAGTTCTTC. The complete variable domain, with remaining parts taken from reference TRBV7-6 and TRBJ2-1, reads GAGVSQSPRYKVTKRGQDVALRCDPISGHVSLYWYRQALGQGPEFLTYFNYEAQQDKSGLPNDRFSAERPEGSISTLTIQRTEQRDSAMYRCASTQGGGASYNEQFFGPGTRLTVL.

The V call is TRBV19, the J call TRBJ1-2, with 7 bases matching TRBD1. This CDR3 region has 16 residues. CDR1 is LNHDA, CDR2 SQIVND, per germline (reference sequence). Trimming took 5 bases from V and 6 from J; bases not matched to a gene: 15. The CDR3 reads CASSLREGARINGYTF. For the CDR3, the DNA is TGTGCCAGTAGTCTACGGGAGGGGGCGAGGATAAATGGCTACACCTTC.

This clone was seen only a few times. V gene TRBV4-1 combines with J gene TRBJ2-5; 12 bases agree with TRBD2. There are 15 residues in the CDR3. Germline trimming cut 5 bases from V and 5 bases from J; bases unmatched to any gene: 6. The germline V gene has CDR1 MGHRA and CDR2 YSYEKL. The CDR3 sequence: CASSFRLAGAETQYF. The CDR3 DNA sequence: TGCGCCAGCAGCTTTCGACTAGCGGGAGCGGAGACCCAGTACTTC.

This chain links TRBV9 with TRBJ2-2; no clear D. The CDR3 is 13 amino acids. The V end was cut by 4 bases, the J end by 4 bases, with 8 bases between. Germline V gives CDR1 SGDLS, CDR2 YYNGEE. The DNA for the CDR3 is TGTGCCAGCAGCCCCCGGTCCACCGGGGAGCTGTTTTTT. As protein: CASSPRSTGELFF.

The chain is built from TRBV15 and TRBJ2-1; 7 bases are shared with TRBD1. Germline-derived CDR1 and CDR2 are LNHNV and YYDKDF (reference sequence). This CDR3 spans 15 amino acids. The V and J ends lost 3 bases and 6 bases, in that order; junction bases with no gene match: 8. The CDR3, as DNA: TGTGCCACCAGCAGGGGGACAGAGATCACCAATGAGCAGTTCTTC. Translation gives CATSRGTEITNEQFF.

The V gene is TRBV7-7, the J gene TRBJ1-5; the match to TRBD1 covers 8 bases. V gave up 5 bases and J gave up 5 bases; unmatched junction bases: 11. The CDR3 is 16 residues long. Germline V CDR1 and CDR2: SSHAT, FNYEAQ (reference sequence). CDR3 nucleotides: TGTGCCAGCAGCGCCGGGCCAGGGGGCACGGATCAGCCCCAGCATTTT. Protein: CASSAGPGGTDQPQHF.

The chain links TRBV19 to TRBJ2-3, with D unclear. The length of the CDR3 is 14 residues. The V end was cut by 6 bases, the J end by 8 bases, with 18 bases between. Germline V lookup: CDR1 LNHDA, CDR2 SQIVND (reference sequence). In DNA, the CDR3 is TGTGCCAGTAGCGGGCCCCTGGCGCGGAGTACGCAGTATTTT. Protein sequence: CASSGPLARSTQYF.

The chain uses TRBV2 and TRBJ2-7; 8 bases fit TRBD1. The CDR3 totals 14 residues. J gave up 0 bases and V 7 bases, and 5 bases lay outside the gene matches. The germline V gene has CDR1 SNHLY and CDR2 FYNNEI. CDR3 amino acids: CASTRDRSSYEQYF. The CDR3 DNA follows: TGTGCCAGCACCAGGGACAGGAGCTCCTACGAGCAGTACTTC.